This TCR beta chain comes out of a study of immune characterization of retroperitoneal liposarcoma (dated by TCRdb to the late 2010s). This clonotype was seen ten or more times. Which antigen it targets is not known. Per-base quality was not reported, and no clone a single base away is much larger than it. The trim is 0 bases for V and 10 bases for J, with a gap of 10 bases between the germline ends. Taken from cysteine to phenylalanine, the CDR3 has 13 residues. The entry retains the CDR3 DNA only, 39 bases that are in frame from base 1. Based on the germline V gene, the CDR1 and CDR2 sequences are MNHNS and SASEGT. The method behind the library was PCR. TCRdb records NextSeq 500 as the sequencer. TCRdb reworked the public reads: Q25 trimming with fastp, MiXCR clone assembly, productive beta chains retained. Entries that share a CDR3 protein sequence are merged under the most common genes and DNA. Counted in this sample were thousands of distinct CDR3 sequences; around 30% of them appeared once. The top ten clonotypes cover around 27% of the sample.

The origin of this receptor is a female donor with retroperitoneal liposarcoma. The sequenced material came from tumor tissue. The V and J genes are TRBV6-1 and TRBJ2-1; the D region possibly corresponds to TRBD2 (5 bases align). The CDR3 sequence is CASSEALAGEQFF. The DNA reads TGTGCCAGCAGTGAAGCGCTAGCCGGGGAGCAGTTCTTC.